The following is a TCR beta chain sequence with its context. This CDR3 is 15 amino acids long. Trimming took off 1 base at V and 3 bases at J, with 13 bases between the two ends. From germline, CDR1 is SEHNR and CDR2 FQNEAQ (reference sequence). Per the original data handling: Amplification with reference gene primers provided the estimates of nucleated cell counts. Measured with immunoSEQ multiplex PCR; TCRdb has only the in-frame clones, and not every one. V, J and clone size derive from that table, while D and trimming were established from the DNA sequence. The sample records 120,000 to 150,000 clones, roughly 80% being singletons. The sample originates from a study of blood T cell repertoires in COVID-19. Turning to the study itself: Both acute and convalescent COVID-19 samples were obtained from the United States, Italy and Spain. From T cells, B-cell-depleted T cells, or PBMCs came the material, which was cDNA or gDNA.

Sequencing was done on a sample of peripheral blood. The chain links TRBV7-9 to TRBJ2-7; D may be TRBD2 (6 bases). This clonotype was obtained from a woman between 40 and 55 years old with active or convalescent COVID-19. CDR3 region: CASSLVGRGGYEQYF. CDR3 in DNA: TGTGCCAGCAGCTTAGTAGGTCGGGGAGGCTACGAGCAGTACTTC.